This entry features one TCR beta chain sequence. Its antigen remains unknown. This CDR3 comprises 15 residues. Germline assignment: CDR1 PRHDT and CDR2 FYEKMQ (reference sequence). Trimming pared 3 bases from V and 5 bases from J, leaving 14 bases between. Universal primer sites and UMIs were introduced during 5'RACE template-switching synthesis of TCR cDNA. TCRdb reanalysed the 5' RACE reads using MiXCR and keeps one entry per CDR3 protein. The sample lists about 350,000 distinct CDR3 sequences, 8.1% occurring once. These data are taken from a study of T cells after yellow fever vaccination. Findings and caveats of the study: Weaker overall was a secondary response that nonetheless peaked faster, on day 5 versus 15. Reappearing after the booster were most of the clones from primary vaccination (less than 98% CD4, 85% to 90% CD8). The CD4 and CD8 compartments had a small share of their clonotypes in common.

This receptor was obtained from a man aged 18-30 years who received the YFV17D yellow fever vaccine. This rearrangement joins TRBV13 to TRBJ1-5, with a weak D call TRBD1 (5 bases). Sequenced here: PBMCs, sampled more than 40 days after the first yellow fever vaccination. This chain's CDR3 is CASSLGPRADQPQHF. The CDR3 DNA sequence: TGTGCCAGCAGCTTGGGGCCCAGGGCAGATCAGCCCCAGCATTTT.